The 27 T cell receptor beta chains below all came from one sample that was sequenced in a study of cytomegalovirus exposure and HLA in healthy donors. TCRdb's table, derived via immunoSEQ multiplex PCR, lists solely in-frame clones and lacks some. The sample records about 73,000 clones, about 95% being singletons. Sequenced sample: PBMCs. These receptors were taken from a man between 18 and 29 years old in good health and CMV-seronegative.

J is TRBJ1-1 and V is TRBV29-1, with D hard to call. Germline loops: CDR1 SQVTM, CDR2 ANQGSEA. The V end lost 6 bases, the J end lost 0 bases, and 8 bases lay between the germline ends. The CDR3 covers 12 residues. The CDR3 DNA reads TGCAGCGTCGCTAAAATGAACACTGAAGCTTTCTTT. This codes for CSVAKMNTEAFF.

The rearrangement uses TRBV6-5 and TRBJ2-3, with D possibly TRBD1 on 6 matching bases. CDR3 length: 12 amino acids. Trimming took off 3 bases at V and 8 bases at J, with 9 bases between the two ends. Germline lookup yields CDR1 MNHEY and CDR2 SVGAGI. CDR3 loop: CASSYLGGTQYF. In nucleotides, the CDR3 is TGTGCCAGCAGTTATCTAGGGGGTACGCAGTATTTT.

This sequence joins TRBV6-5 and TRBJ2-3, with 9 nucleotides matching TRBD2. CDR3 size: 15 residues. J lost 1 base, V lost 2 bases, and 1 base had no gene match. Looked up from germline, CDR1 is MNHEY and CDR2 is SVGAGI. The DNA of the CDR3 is TGTGCCAGCAGTTACCCTAGCGGGGGCACAGATACGCAGTATTTT. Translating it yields CASSYPSGGTDTQYF.

The CDR3 here is CASSLGVDQETQYF. As DNA, the CDR3 is TGTGCCAGCAGCTTAGGGGTAGACCAAGAGACCCAGTACTTC. The chain has TRBV13 and TRBJ2-5, with D uncertain. Trimming removed 0 bases at V and 0 bases at J, with 5 bases between. The germline gives CDR1 PRHDT, CDR2 FYEKMQ (reference sequence). CDR3 length: 14 amino acids. The whole variable domain, filled in from reference TRBV13 and TRBJ2-5, reads AAGVIQSPRHLIKEKRETATLKCYPIPRHDTVYWYQQGPGQDPQFLISFYEKMQSDKGSIPDRFSAQQFSDYHSELNMSSLELGDSALYFCASSLGVDQETQYFGPGTRLLVL.

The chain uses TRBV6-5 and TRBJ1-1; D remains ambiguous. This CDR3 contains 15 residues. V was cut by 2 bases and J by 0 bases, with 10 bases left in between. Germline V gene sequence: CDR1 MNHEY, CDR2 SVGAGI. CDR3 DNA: TGTGCCAGCAGTTACCAGGTCTCCCTGAACACTGAAGCTTTCTTT. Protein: CASSYQVSLNTEAFF.

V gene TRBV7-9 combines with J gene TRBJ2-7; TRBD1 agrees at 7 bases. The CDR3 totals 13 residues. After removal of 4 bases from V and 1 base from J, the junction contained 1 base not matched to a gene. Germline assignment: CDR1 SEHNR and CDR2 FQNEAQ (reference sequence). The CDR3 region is CASSSGQSYEQYF. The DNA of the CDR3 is TGTGCCAGCAGCTCGGGACAGTCCTACGAGCAGTACTTC.

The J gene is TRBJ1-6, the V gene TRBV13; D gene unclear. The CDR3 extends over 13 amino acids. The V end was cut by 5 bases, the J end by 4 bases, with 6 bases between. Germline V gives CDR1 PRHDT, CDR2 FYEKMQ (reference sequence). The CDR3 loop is CASSPSYNSPLHF. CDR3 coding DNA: TGTGCCAGCAGCCCCAGTTATAATTCACCCCTCCACTTT.

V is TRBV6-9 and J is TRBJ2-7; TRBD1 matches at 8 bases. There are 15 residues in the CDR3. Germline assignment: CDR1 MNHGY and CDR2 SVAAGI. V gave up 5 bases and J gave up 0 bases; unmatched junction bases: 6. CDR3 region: CASSPDRAPSYEQYF. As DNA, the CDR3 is TGTGCCAGCAGTCCGGACAGGGCCCCCTCCTACGAGCAGTACTTC.

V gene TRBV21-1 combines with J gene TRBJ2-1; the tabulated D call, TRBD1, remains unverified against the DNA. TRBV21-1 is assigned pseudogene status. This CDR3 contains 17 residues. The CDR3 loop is CASSKVGAGGSYNEQFF. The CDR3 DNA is TGTGCCAGCAGCAAAGTCGGGGCAGGGGGCTCCTACAATGAGCAGTTCTTC.

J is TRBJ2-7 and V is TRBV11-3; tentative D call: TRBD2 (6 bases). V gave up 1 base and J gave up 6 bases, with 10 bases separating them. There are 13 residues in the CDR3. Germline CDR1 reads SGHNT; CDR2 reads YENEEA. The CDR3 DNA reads TGTGCCAGCAGCTTAGTGGGGGGTGGCGAGCAGTACTTC. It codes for CASSLVGGGEQYF.

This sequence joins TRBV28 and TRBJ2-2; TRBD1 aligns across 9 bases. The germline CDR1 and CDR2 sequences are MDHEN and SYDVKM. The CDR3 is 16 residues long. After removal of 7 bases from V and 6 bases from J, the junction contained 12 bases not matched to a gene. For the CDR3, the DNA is TGTGCCAGCACCGAGCTCCCGGGACAGGGCGCCGGGGAGCTGTTTTTT. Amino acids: CASTELPGQGAGELFF.

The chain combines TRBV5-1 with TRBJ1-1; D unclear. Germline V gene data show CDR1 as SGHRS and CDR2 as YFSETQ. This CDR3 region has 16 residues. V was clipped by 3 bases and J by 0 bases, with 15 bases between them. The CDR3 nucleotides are TGCGCCAGCAGCTCCGGGGTCGGGGTATTGAACACTGAAGCTTTCTTT. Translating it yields CASSSGVGVLNTEAFF.

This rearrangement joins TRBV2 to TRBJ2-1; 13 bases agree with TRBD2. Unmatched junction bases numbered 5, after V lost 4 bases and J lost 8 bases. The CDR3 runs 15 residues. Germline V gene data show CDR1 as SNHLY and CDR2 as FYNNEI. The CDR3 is CASSGGLAGADEQFF. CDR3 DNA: TGTGCCAGCAGTGGTGGACTAGCGGGGGCCGATGAGCAGTTCTTC.

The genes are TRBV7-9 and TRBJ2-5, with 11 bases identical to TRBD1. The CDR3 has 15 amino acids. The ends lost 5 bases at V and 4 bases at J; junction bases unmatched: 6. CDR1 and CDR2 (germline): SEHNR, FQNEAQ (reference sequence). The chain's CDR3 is CASSQGQGGRETQYF. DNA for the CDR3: TGTGCCAGCAGCCAGGGACAGGGGGGAAGAGAGACCCAGTACTTC. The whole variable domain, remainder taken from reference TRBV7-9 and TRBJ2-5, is DTGVSQNPRHKITKRGQNVTFRCDPISEHNRLYWYRQTLGQGPEFLTYFQNEAQLEKSRLLSDRFSAERPKGSFSTLEIQRTEQGDSAMYLCASSQGQGGRETQYFGPGTRLLVL.

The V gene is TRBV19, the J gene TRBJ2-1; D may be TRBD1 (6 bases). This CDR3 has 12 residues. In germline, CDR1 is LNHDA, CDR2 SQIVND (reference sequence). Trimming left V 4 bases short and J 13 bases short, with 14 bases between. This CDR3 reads CASSTDRIEQFF. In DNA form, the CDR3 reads TGTGCCAGTAGTACGGACAGAATAGAACAGTTCTTC.

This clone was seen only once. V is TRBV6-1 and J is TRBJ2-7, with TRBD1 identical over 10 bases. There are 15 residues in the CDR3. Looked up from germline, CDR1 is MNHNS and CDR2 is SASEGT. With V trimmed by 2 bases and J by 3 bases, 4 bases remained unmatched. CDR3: CASSEPGQGNYEQYF. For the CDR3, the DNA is TGTGCCAGCAGTGAACCGGGACAGGGGAACTACGAGCAGTACTTC.

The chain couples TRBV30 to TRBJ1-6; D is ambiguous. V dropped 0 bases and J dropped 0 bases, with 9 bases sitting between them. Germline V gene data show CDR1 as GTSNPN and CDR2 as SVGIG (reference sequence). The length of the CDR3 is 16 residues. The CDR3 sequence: CAWSVIGSSYNSPLHF. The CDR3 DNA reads TGTGCCTGGAGTGTTATCGGGAGCTCCTATAATTCACCCCTCCACTTT.

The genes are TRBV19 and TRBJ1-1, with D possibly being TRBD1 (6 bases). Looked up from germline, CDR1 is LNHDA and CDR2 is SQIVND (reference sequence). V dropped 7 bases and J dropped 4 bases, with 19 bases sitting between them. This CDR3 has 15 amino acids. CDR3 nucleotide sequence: TGTGCCAGTAACCTAAGGGGGAGGGAATCCACTGAAGCTTTCTTT. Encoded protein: CASNLRGRESTEAFF.

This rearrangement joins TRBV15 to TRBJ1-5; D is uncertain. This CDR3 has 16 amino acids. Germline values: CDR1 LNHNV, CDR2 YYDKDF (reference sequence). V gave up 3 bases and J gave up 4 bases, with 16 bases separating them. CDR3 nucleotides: TGTGCCACCAGCAGTCCCCAGAAGAACCAAAATCAGCCCCAGCATTTT. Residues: CATSSPQKNQNQPQHF.

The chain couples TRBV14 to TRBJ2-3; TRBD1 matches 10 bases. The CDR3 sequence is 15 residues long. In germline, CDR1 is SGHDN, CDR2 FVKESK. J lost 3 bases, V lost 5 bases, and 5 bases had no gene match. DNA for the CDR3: TGTGCCAGCAGCGAGAAGGGACAGGGGACAGATACGCAGTATTTT. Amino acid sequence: CASSEKGQGTDTQYF. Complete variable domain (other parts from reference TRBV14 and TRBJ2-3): EAGVTQFPSHSVIEKGQTVTLRCDPISGHDNLYWYRRVMGKEIKFLLHFVKESKQDESGMPNNRFLAERTGGTYSTLKVQPAELEDSGVYFCASSEKGQGTDTQYFGPGTRLTVL.

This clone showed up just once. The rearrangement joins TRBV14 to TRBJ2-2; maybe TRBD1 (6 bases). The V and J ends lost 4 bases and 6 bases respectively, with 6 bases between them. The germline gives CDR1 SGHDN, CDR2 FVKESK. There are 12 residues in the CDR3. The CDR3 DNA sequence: TGTGCCAGCAGCCGGGGGCCCGGGGAGCTGTTTTTT. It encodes CASSRGPGELFF.

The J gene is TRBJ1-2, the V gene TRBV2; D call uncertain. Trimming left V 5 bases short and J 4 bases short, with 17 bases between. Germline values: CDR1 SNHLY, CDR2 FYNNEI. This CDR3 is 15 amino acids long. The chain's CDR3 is CASSSAAYVIYGYTF. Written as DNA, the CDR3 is TGTGCCAGCAGTTCAGCGGCCTACGTTATCTATGGCTACACCTTC.

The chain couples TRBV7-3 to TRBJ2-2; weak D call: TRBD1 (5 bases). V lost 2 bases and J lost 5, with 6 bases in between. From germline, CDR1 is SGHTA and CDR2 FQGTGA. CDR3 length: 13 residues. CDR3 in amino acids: CASSLSGTGELFF. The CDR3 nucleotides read TGTGCCAGCAGCTTATCAGGGACCGGGGAGCTGTTTTTT.

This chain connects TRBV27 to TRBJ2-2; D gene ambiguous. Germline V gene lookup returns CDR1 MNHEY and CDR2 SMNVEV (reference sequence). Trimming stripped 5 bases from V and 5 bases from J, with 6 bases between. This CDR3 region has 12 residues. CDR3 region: CASSTTTGELFF. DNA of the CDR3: TGTGCCAGCAGTACTACAACCGGGGAGCTGTTTTTT.

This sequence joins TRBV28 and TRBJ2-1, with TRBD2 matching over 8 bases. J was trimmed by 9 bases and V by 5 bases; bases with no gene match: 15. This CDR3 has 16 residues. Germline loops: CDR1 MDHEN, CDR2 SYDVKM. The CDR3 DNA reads TGTGCCAGCAGTCCCACCATGGGAGCGGGGGACACTGAGCAGTTCTTC. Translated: CASSPTMGAGDTEQFF.

This CDR3 reads CATSPRYPTGNYGYTF. CDR3 bases: TGTGCCACCAGCCCCCGCTACCCGACAGGGAACTATGGCTACACCTTC. The V gene is TRBV15, the J gene TRBJ1-2; 7 nucleotides match TRBD1. The CDR3 spans 16 residues. Trimming at V came to 5 bases and at J to 2 bases, leaving 11 bases not matched to a gene. Per germline, CDR1 LNHNV and CDR2 YYDKDF (reference sequence).

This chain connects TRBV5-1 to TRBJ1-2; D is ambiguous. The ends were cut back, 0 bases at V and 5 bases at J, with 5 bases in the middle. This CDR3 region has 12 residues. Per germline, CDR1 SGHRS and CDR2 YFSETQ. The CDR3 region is CASSLGEYGYTF. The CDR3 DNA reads TGCGCCAGCAGCTTGGGCGAATATGGCTACACCTTC.